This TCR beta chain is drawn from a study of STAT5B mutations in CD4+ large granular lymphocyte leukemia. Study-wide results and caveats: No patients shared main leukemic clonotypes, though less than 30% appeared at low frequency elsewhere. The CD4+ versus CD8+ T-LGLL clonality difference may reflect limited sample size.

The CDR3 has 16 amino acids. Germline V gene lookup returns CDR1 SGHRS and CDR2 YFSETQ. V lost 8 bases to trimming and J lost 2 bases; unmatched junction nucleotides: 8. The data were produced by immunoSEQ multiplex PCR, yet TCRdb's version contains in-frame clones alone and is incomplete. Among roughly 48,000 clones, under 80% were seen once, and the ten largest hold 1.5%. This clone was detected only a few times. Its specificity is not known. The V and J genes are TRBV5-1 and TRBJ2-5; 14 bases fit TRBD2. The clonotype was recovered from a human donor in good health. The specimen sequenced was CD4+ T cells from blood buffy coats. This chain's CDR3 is CASGRTSGGFQETQYF. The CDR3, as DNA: TGCGCCAGTGGGAGGACTAGCGGGGGGTTTCAAGAGACCCAGTACTTC.